Following are 13 T cell receptor beta chains from one sample sequenced in a study of chemoradiotherapy in HPV16-positive cancers. This table comes from immunoSEQ multiplex PCR, and its TCRdb copy is limited to in-frame clones, with some not included. The repertoire holds under 15,000 clones, with more than 85% as singletons. The sequencing here drew on blood, taken from a patient who underwent chemoradiotherapy. These TCRs come from a human donor with HPV-associated anogenital cancer.

This chain uses TRBV7-9 with TRBJ2-7; 9 bases agree with TRBD2. CDR3 length equals 14 residues. Germline V gene sequence: CDR1 SEHNR, CDR2 FQNEAQ (reference sequence). With 8 bases clipped from V and 4 bases from J, the junction kept 9 bases outside the gene matches. The CDR3 nucleotides read TGTGCCAGCCGCTCAGCGGGGGGAATTTACGAGCAGTACTTC. Translating it yields CASRSAGGIYEQYF.

The chain uses TRBV5-6 and TRBJ2-3, with 9 bases fitting TRBD2. The CDR3 consists of 16 residues. J gave up 0 bases and V 4 bases, and 6 bases lay outside the gene matches. In germline, CDR1 is SGHDT, CDR2 YYEEEE. DNA of the CDR3: TGTGCCAGCAGCCTCGACGCGGGGGGGAGCACAGATACGCAGTATTTT. This gives the protein CASSLDAGGSTDTQYF. Drawing the rest from reference TRBV5-6 and TRBJ2-3, the complete variable domain is DAGVTQSPTHLIKTRGQQVTLRCSPKSGHDTVSWYQQALGQGPQFIFQYYEEEERQRGNFPDRFSGHQFPNYSSELNVNALLLGDSALYLCASSLDAGGSTDTQYFGPGTRLTVL.

The rearrangement joins TRBV10-1 to TRBJ1-1; no clear D gene. Germline V gene data show CDR1 as WNHNN and CDR2 as SYGVQD (reference sequence). The CDR3 has 14 amino acids. Trimming took 0 bases from V and 1 from J, leaving 6 bases between them. The CDR3 is CASSESGPNTEAFF. CDR3 DNA: TGCGCCAGCAGTGAGTCGGGTCCGAACACTGAAGCTTTCTTT.

This chain joins TRBV5-5 and TRBJ1-1; D might be TRBD1 (5 bases). Trimming removed 5 bases at V and 8 bases at J, with 10 bases between. This CDR3 contains 11 residues. In germline, CDR1 is SGHKS, CDR2 YYEKEE (reference sequence). In DNA, the CDR3 is TGTGCCAGCAGTAGGGAGGGGGAAGCTTTCTTT. It specifies CASSREGEAFF.

The chain is built from TRBV19 and TRBJ2-5, with D uncertain. This CDR3 has 15 amino acids. Germline assignment: CDR1 LNHDA and CDR2 SQIVND (reference sequence). Trimming took off 3 bases at V and 4 bases at J, with 15 bases between the two ends. The CDR3 protein is CASSMLALGSETQYF. The DNA of the CDR3 is TGTGCCAGTAGTATGTTGGCTTTAGGGTCAGAGACCCAGTACTTC.

The count of this clone is one. The chain is built from TRBV5-1 and TRBJ2-1; 9 positions match TRBD2. The CDR3 length is 16 residues. Per the germline V gene, CDR1 is SGHRS and CDR2 is YFSETQ. V was clipped by 0 bases and J by 7 bases; unmatched bases: 8. The chain's CDR3 is CASSLVAGGGFNEQFF. CDR3 nucleotide sequence: TGCGCCAGCAGCTTGGTGGCGGGGGGGGGTTTTAATGAGCAGTTCTTC.

This chain joins TRBV7-9 and TRBJ2-3, with TRBD1 as a possible D gene (6 bases). The CDR3 spans 15 residues. The germline CDR1 and CDR2 sequences are SEHNR and FQNEAQ (reference sequence). V was pared by 5 bases and J by 2 bases, with 14 bases between. The CDR3 sequence: CASSIRTVFTDTQYF. The CDR3 nucleotides are TGTGCCAGCAGCATACGGACAGTTTTCACAGATACGCAGTATTTT.

The V and J genes are TRBV9 and TRBJ2-3; the match to TRBD2 covers 7 bases. The CDR3 extends over 16 amino acids. Unmatched junction bases numbered 10, after V lost 4 bases and J lost 2 bases. Per the germline V gene, CDR1 is SGDLS and CDR2 is YYNGEE. The DNA of the CDR3 is TGTGCCAGCAGCCCGGACACGGGGGGTTACACAGATACGCAGTATTTT. Translated: CASSPDTGGYTDTQYF. The variable domain in full, completed from reference TRBV9 and TRBJ2-3, reads DSGVTQTPKHLITATGQRVTLRCSPRSGDLSVYWYQQSLDQGLQFLIQYYNGEERAKGNILERFSAQQFPDLHSELNLSSLELGDSALYFCASSPDTGGYTDTQYFGPGTRLTVL.

V gene TRBV9 combines with J gene TRBJ2-3; D unresolved. V lost 5 bases and J lost 2, with 18 bases in between. Looked up from germline, CDR1 is SGDLS and CDR2 is YYNGEE. The CDR3 has 16 amino acids. The CDR3 nucleotides read TGTGCCAGCAGTAAGTTTACAAAACCCCCCACAGATACGCAGTATTTT. This encodes CASSKFTKPPTDTQYF.

This chain links TRBV30 with TRBJ2-7; TRBD1 might be the D (8 bases). V lost 8 bases to trimming and J lost 7 bases, with 21 bases between them. The length of the CDR3 is 13 residues. CDR1 and CDR2 (germline): GTSNPN, SVGIG (reference sequence). Written as DNA, the CDR3 is TGTGCCGGGGGGGACAGGCAGGAAAGTGAGCAGTACTTC. Translated, it gives CAGGDRQESEQYF. The whole variable domain, remainder taken from reference TRBV30 and TRBJ2-7, is SQTIHQWPATLVQPVGSPLSLECTVEGTSNPNLYWYRQAAGRGLQLLFYSVGIGQISSEVPQNLSASRPQDRQFILSSKKLLLSDSGFYLCAGGDRQESEQYFGPGTRLTVT.

The chain combines TRBV4-1 with TRBJ2-5, with 13 bases that match TRBD2. This CDR3 region has 20 residues. The trim removed 4 bases at V and 5 bases at J, leaving 19 bases unmatched. Germline values: CDR1 MGHRA, CDR2 YSYEKL. CDR3 in amino acids: CASSPPAHTSGGARGETQYF. DNA for the CDR3: TGCGCCAGCAGCCCCCCTGCCCACACTAGCGGGGGGGCCCGGGGGGAGACCCAGTACTTC.

The chain links TRBV7-6 to TRBJ2-2, with D perhaps assigned TRBD1 or TRBD2 (6 bases each). The CDR3 sequence is 13 residues long. The V and J ends lost 6 bases and 6 bases respectively, with 11 bases between them. Looked up from germline, CDR1 is SGHVS and CDR2 is FNYEAQ. DNA of the CDR3: TGTGCCAGCAGATACAGGGAGGCCGGGGAGCTGTTTTTT. Residues: CASRYREAGELFF.

A few counts support this clone. The V call is TRBV29-1, the J call TRBJ2-1; TRBD1 is a possible D gene (6 bases). CDR1 and CDR2 (germline): SQVTM, ANQGSEA. V was trimmed by 3 bases and J by 10 bases, leaving 16 bases between them. CDR3 length: 13 residues. The CDR3 region is CSVDGGAGVEQFF. The CDR3 coding sequence is TGCAGCGTTGATGGTGGGGCAGGGGTCGAGCAGTTCTTC.